What follows are 14 T cell receptor beta chains derived from one specimen sequenced in a study of shared clonotypes between healthy human individuals. TCRdb keeps only in-frame clones here, not all; method: immunoSEQ multiplex PCR. The sample has hundreds of thousands of clones; about three quarters are singletons. Sequenced sample: memory CD4+ T cells sorted from blood. Subset of the sample: CD45RA-negative fraction. These receptors all come from a woman in her twenties or thirties in good health.

The chain uses TRBV27 and TRBJ2-7; D is uncertain. V lost 2 bases and J lost 3, with 14 bases in between. The CDR3 totals 15 residues. CDR1 is MNHEY, CDR2 SMNVEV, per germline (reference sequence). Written as DNA, the CDR3 is TGTGCCAGCAGTTTAGCGCCTTCAAAGGTCTACGAGCAGTACTTC. Translated, it gives CASSLAPSKVYEQYF.

The V and J genes are TRBV7-2 and TRBJ2-3; D uncertain. CDR1 and CDR2 from the germline V gene are SGHTA and FQGNSA. The CDR3 consists of 16 residues. V dropped 5 bases and J dropped 6 bases, with 21 bases sitting between them. The CDR3: CASSPAALRGVDTQYF. The CDR3 DNA sequence: TGTGCCAGCAGCCCCGCGGCACTCCGTGGGGTGGATACGCAGTATTTT. The full variable domain, rest sourced from reference TRBV7-2 and TRBJ2-3, is GAGVSQSPSNKVTEKGKDVELRCDPISGHTALYWYRQSLGQGLEFLIYFQGNSAPDKSGLPSDRFSAERTGGSVSTLTIQRTQQEDSAVYLCASSPAALRGVDTQYFGPGTRLTVL.

The rearrangement uses TRBV7-3 and TRBJ2-3, with D tentatively TRBD2 (6 bases). The CDR3 runs 16 residues. Germline assignment: CDR1 SGHTA and CDR2 FQGTGA. The V end lost 5 bases, the J end lost 2 bases, and 17 bases lay between the germline ends. The CDR3 DNA sequence: TGTGCCAGCAGCCCCCAGGGCCCGGGAGTCACAGATACGCAGTATTTT. Its protein is CASSPQGPGVTDTQYF. The full variable domain, completed using reference TRBV7-3 and TRBJ2-3, is GAGVSQTPSNKVTEKGKYVELRCDPISGHTALYWYRQSLGQGPEFLIYFQGTGAADDSGLPNDRFFAVRPEGSVSTLKIQRTERGDSAVYLCASSPQGPGVTDTQYFGPGTRLTVL.

The genes are TRBV27 and TRBJ2-1; TRBD2 might be the D (5 bases). Germline-derived CDR1 and CDR2 are MNHEY and SMNVEV (reference sequence). V lost 3 bases and J lost 1, with 13 bases in between. The CDR3 spans 16 residues. The CDR3 region is CASSFASTISYNEQFF. Written as DNA, the CDR3 is TGTGCCAGCAGTTTTGCTAGCACAATTTCCTACAATGAGCAGTTCTTC.

The J gene is TRBJ2-7, the V gene TRBV18; 9 bases fit TRBD2. CDR3 length: 17 amino acids. V trimming: 0 bases; J trimming: 1 base; junction bases outside the gene matches: 7. CDR1 KGHSH and CDR2 LQKENI come from the germline V gene. This CDR3 reads CASSPPPSSGRSYEQYF. Here the CDR3 DNA reads TGTGCCAGCTCACCACCCCCATCGAGCGGGAGGTCCTACGAGCAGTACTTC.

The genes are TRBV5-8 and TRBJ2-5, with a weak D call TRBD2 (5 bases). Germline assignment: CDR1 SGHTS and CDR2 YDEGEE. The CDR3 is 14 residues long. Trimming stripped 0 bases from V and 5 bases from J, with 11 bases between. The CDR3 reads CASSLGTRRETQYF. In nucleotides, the CDR3 is TGTGCCAGCAGCTTGGGGACCAGGAGGGAGACCCAGTACTTC.

The chain couples TRBV5-1 to TRBJ2-3; 10 bases line up with TRBD2. This CDR3 contains 13 residues. Germline loops: CDR1 SGHRS, CDR2 YFSETQ. After removal of 9 bases from V and 0 bases from J, the junction contained 1 base not matched to a gene. CDR3 nucleotide sequence: TGCGCCACGACTAGCGGGAGCACAGATACGCAGTATTTT. It encodes CATTSGSTDTQYF.

The chain employs TRBV5-4 and TRBJ2-5; 9 nucleotides align to TRBD2. The J segment lost 4 bases and the V segment lost 4 bases, leaving 8 bases of the junction unmatched. CDR3 length: 15 residues. Germline V gene lookup returns CDR1 SGHNT and CDR2 YYREEE (reference sequence). The CDR3 spells CASSRAGTSRETQYF. CDR3 DNA: TGTGCCAGCAGCAGAGCCGGGACTAGCAGAGAGACCCAGTACTTC.

This clone turned up a few times. The V call is TRBV5-1, the J call TRBJ1-1; D gene unclear. There are 13 residues in the CDR3. Deletions cut 0 bases from V and 6 bases from J, with 9 bases between. CDR1 and CDR2 from the germline V gene are SGHRS and YFSETQ. For the CDR3, the DNA is TGCGCCAGCAGCTTGGTCGAATGGGCTGAAGCTTTCTTT. This codes for CASSLVEWAEAFF.

The J gene is TRBJ2-1, the V gene TRBV5-1; D may be TRBD1 or TRBD2 (5 bases each). V lost 4 bases, J lost 5 bases, and 13 bases lay in between. The germline V gene encodes CDR1 SGHRS and CDR2 YFSETQ. CDR3 length: 14 amino acids. The CDR3 is CASSISGTNNEQFF. The CDR3 DNA reads as TGCGCCAGCAGCATTTCCGGGACGAACAATGAGCAGTTCTTC.

The rearrangement links TRBV27 to TRBJ1-2; D remains unclear. Trimming removed 5 bases from V and 6 bases from J, with 16 bases in between. The CDR3 runs 14 residues. Germline CDR1 is MNHEY and CDR2 is SMNVEV (reference sequence). The CDR3: CASSKKDGVHGYTF. CDR3 bases: TGTGCCAGCAGTAAGAAAGACGGAGTTCATGGCTACACCTTC.

The J gene is TRBJ2-3, the V gene TRBV10-3; 7 positions agree with TRBD2. The trim removed 4 bases at V and 9 bases at J, leaving 7 bases unmatched. Germline V lookup: CDR1 ENHRY, CDR2 SYGVKD. This CDR3 has 13 residues. CDR3 sequence: CAISVAGVWTQYF. The DNA of the CDR3 is TGTGCCATCAGTGTCGCGGGAGTGTGGACGCAGTATTTT.

The chain combines TRBV7-2 with TRBJ1-2; D is ambiguous. The CDR3 has 13 amino acids. Germline assignment: CDR1 SGHTA and CDR2 FQGNSA. Trimming pared 0 bases from V and 7 bases from J, leaving 9 bases between. In nucleotides, the CDR3 is TGTGCCAGCAGCTTAGCTGGGGTGATTGGCTACACCTTC. It is translated as CASSLAGVIGYTF.

CDR3 in DNA: TGCGCCAGCAGCTTGCGCGAGACTTCCTACAATGAGCAGTTCTTC. This encodes CASSLRETSYNEQFF. The chain combines TRBV5-1 with TRBJ2-1; D gene unclear. The V end lost 1 base, the J end lost 1 base, and 9 bases lay between the germline ends. The V gene's germline CDR1 is SGHRS and CDR2 YFSETQ. CDR3 length: 15 amino acids.